This TCR beta chain was recovered during a study of shared clonotypes between healthy human individuals. Unsorted PBMC samples were amplified in replicate PCRs containing roughly 300 ng DNA, roughly 30,000 T cell genomes. Sequencing was performed with immunoSEQ multiplex PCR; in TCRdb, only in-frame clones are kept and a portion is missing. The table has 450,000 to 500,000 clones, approximately 81% seen once; the top ten hold about 12%. Study-level findings and limits: Limited genetic and exposure-history diversity came from having few donors.

Donors were healthy HIV-negative adults without recently reported acute infections or vaccinations. Points on this clone: Its matching antigen is unknown.

The CDR3 length is 14 residues. In germline, CDR1 is SNHLY, CDR2 FYNNEI. Trimming stripped 6 bases from V and 1 base from J, with 12 bases between. This receptor was obtained from a woman in her thirties or forties in good health. Some clones in this sample may be carry-over from other donors' samples. The sample taken for sequencing was PBMCs. This chain joins TRBV2 and TRBJ1-1; a weak D match, TRBD1 (5 bases). CDR3 nucleotides: TGTGCCAGCAGCTTGACAGATTCGAACACTGAAGCTTTCTTT. This translates into CASSLTDSNTEAFF.